This is a list of T cell receptor beta chains from one sample in a study of T cell changes during pregnancy in multiple sclerosis. The method was immunoSEQ multiplex PCR; TCRdb's version includes in-frame clones alone and lacks a portion of them. The data hold about 53,000 clones, with roughly 90% observed a single time. Sequencing used CD8+ T cells from peripheral blood mononuclear cells, obtained before pregnancy. These TCRs come from a female donor with multiple sclerosis, enrolled in a pregnancy study. Both conserved end residues are part of each CDR3. Each record gives: clone size, J gene, D gene, V gene, CDR3 DNA, CDR3 protein. A D gene is named only where the DNA matches it firmly. Rows may omit the clone size; those that give it use once, few, many or a size class.

>NA|TRBJ1-1|NA|TRBV5-6
TGTGCCAGCAGCGAGATTGACAGCCGCACTGAAGCTTTCTTT
CASSEIDSRTEAFF
>NA|TRBJ2-5|NA|TRBV9
TGTGCCAGCAGCGTAGGACAGGGACTTACCACCCAAGAGACCCAGTACTTC
CASSVGQGLTTQETQYF
>NA|TRBJ2-5|TRBD2|TRBV7-3
TGTGCCAGCAGCGCCTTAGCGGGGGGGCAAGAGACCCAGTACTTC
CASSALAGGQETQYF
>few|TRBJ1-6|TRBD1|TRBV13
TGTGCCAGCAGCTCCGGGACAGGGTGGAATTCACCCCTCCACTTT
CASSSGTGWNSPLHF
>NA|TRBJ2-5|NA|TRBV9
TGTGCCAGCAGCGTAGGCAGGGGTCGACGAGAGACCCAGTACTTC
CASSVGRGRRETQYF
>NA|TRBJ1-3|NA|TRBV7-2
TGTGCCAGCAGCTCCGCGGGGACGGATAGCGGGGGAAACACCATATATTTT
CASSSAGTDSGGNTIYF
>NA|TRBJ2-3|TRBD2|TRBV29-1
TGCAGCGTCGCAACCCGGGGGGGCCAAGATACGCAGTATTTT
CSVATRGGQDTQYF
>NA|TRBJ2-1|TRBD1|TRBV10-3
TGTGCCATCAAAGAGGGACAGGACCAGTGGAATGAGCAGTTCTTC
CAIKEGQDQWNEQFF
>NA|TRBJ2-7|TRBD1|TRBV25-1
TGTGCCAGCAGTGAATGGGACAGGGGCTCCTACGAGCAGTACTTC
CASSEWDRGSYEQYF
>NA|TRBJ1-2|NA|TRBV2
TGTGCCAGCAGTGAATATAGGGCCGGGGGCTATGGCTACACCTTC
CASSEYRAGGYGYTF
>few|TRBJ1-6|NA|TRBV19
TGTGCCAGTAGTATTGGTGCGGATGCCTCACCCCTCCACTTT
CASSIGADASPLHF
>NA|TRBJ1-1|NA|TRBV7-9
TGTGCCAGCAGCTCCCCTACTGAAGCTTTCTTT
CASSSPTEAFF
>NA|TRBJ1-1|NA|TRBV14
TGTGCCAGCAGCCAAGATTTAGTACAGCTATACACTGAAGCTTTCTTT
CASSQDLVQLYTEAFF
>NA|TRBJ1-1|TRBD1|TRBV27
TGTGCCAGCAGTTCCGGGACAGGGACGGGAACTGAAGCTTTCTTT
CASSSGTGTGTEAFF
>NA|TRBJ1-6|TRBD1|TRBV7-2
TGTGCCAGCAGCGTCTCCCGGGACAGGGGAAACTTT
CASSVSRDRGNF
>NA|TRBJ2-7|NA|TRBV7-9
TGTGCCAGCAGCTTAGGGGCTACCTACGAGCAGTACTTC
CASSLGATYEQYF
>NA|TRBJ2-3|TRBD2|TRBV10-1
TGCGCGACGAAACCCACGCGGGGGGCGGACACAGATACGCAGTATTTT
CATKPTRGADTDTQYF
>NA|TRBJ2-1|TRBD1|TRBV6-5
TGTGCCAGCAGCCCGGACAGGCAGGACATTAATGAGCAGTTCTTC
CASSPDRQDINEQFF
>NA|TRBJ1-1|TRBD1|TRBV18
TGTGCCAGCTCACCGGGACAGGGTTACACTGAAGCTTTCTTT
CASSPGQGYTEAFF
>NA|TRBJ1-1|NA|TRBV25-1
TGTGCCAGCAGACAGGGTTCTGGTACTGAAGCTTTCTTT
CASRQGSGTEAFF
>NA|TRBJ1-5|NA|TRBV4-3
TGCGCCAGCAGCCAAGCGGTAGGTGCGGGTCTTCAGCCCCAGCATTTT
CASSQAVGAGLQPQHF
>few|TRBJ1-1|TRBD1|TRBV19
TGTGCCAGTAGTCTGGTGACAGGGGGCTTTGTGAACACTGAAGCTTTCTTT
CASSLVTGGFVNTEAFF
>NA|TRBJ2-7|TRBD1|TRBV27
TGTGCCAGCAGTAGTGGGGGGACAGGGGTCCCCTACGAGCAGTACTTC
CASSSGGTGVPYEQYF
>NA|TRBJ1-2|TRBD1|TRBV10-3
TGTGCCATCAGTGAGTCCGGGACAGGGGGTTATGGCTACACCTTC
CAISESGTGGYGYTF